The rows below give T cell receptor beta chains drawn from one sample of a study of cytomegalovirus exposure and HLA in healthy donors. Assay used: immunoSEQ multiplex PCR; TCRdb lists only in-frame clones, some missing. The sample consists of 95,000 to 150,000 clones, less than 20% of them appearing once. The specimen sequenced was PBMCs. The receptors derive from a woman younger than 35 in good health and CMV-seronegative. CDR3s include the opening cysteine and the closing phenylalanine or tryptophan. The D gene is left open where the match is weak. The size entry is marked missing in some rows and otherwise reads once, few, many or a size class.

d_gene,j_gene,abundance,v_gene,CDR3aa,CDR3nt
-,TRBJ1-5,-,TRBV19,CASSIEPGRVGQPQHF,TGTGCCAGTAGTATAGAGCCCGGCAGGGTCGGACAGCCCCAGCATTTT
TRBD2,TRBJ2-1,-,TRBV27,CASSLLAGGPHYNEQFF,TGTGCCAGCAGTTTGTTGGCGGGAGGGCCCCACTACAATGAGCAGTTCTTC
-,TRBJ2-2,-,TRBV11-3,CASSLIGGGTGELFF,TGTGCCAGCAGCTTAATAGGGGGGGGCACCGGGGAGCTGTTTTTT
TRBD2,TRBJ2-3,few,TRBV9,CASSVALAGGTDTQYF,TGTGCCAGCAGCGTAGCGCTAGCGGGGGGGACAGATACGCAGTATTTT
-,TRBJ1-2,-,TRBV2,CASSATEGYTF,TGTGCCAGCAGTGCCACAGAGGGCTACACCTTC
-,TRBJ2-2,few,TRBV7-3,CASSPGGRSTGELFF,TGTGCCAGCAGCCCCGGGGGTCGAAGCACCGGGGAGCTGTTTTTT
-,TRBJ1-5,-,TRBV28,CASSSPAGGFQPQHF,TGTGCCAGCAGTTCGCCGGCAGGTGGGTTTCAGCCCCAGCATTTT
TRBD1,TRBJ1-1,few,TRBV7-2,CASSPRTGGDTEAFF,TGTGCCAGCAGCCCCCGGACAGGGGGGGACACTGAAGCTTTCTTT
TRBD2,TRBJ2-7,few,TRBV30,CAWSGAGAYEQYF,TGTGCCTGGAGTGGTGCGGGAGCTTACGAGCAGTACTTC
TRBD2,TRBJ2-1,few,TRBV6-4,CASSETTSGGAAEQFF,TGTGCCAGCAGTGAAACTACTAGCGGGGGGGCTGCTGAGCAGTTCTTC
TRBD2,TRBJ2-5,few,TRBV5-1,CASSLVLAGQETQYF,TGCGCCAGCAGCTTGGTACTAGCGGGACAAGAGACCCAGTACTTC
-,TRBJ2-7,few,TRBV13,CASSSPGLPYEQYF,TGTGCCAGCAGCTCCCCGGGACTCCCCTACGAGCAGTACTTC
TRBD1,TRBJ2-7,few,TRBV4-1,CASSQTGDGSEQYF,TGCGCCAGCAGCCAGACAGGGGATGGGTCCGAGCAGTACTTC
TRBD1,TRBJ1-4,-,TRBV18,CASSPQGAPTNEKLFF,TGTGCCAGCTCACCACAGGGGGCTCCAACTAATGAAAAACTGTTTTTT
TRBD1,TRBJ2-6,few,TRBV5-4,CASSHGQGASGANVLTF,TGTGCCAGCAGCCACGGACAGGGGGCGTCTGGGGCCAACGTCCTGACTTTC
TRBD1,TRBJ2-7,-,TRBV5-1,CASSLLRGQNEQYF,TGCGCCAGCAGCTTGCTCAGGGGGCAGAACGAGCAGTACTTC
TRBD1,TRBJ1-5,few,TRBV28,CASSLGQGYSGNQPQHF,TGTGCCAGCAGTCTAGGACAGGGATACTCAGGCAATCAGCCCCAGCATTTT
-,TRBJ1-2,few,TRBV28,CASSLIGGGYTF,TGTGCCAGCAGTTTAATAGGGGGAGGCTACACCTTC
TRBD1,TRBJ2-7,few,TRBV4-1,CASSRDRDRGGEQYF,TGCGCCAGCAGCCGAGACAGAGACAGGGGTGGCGAGCAGTACTTC
-,TRBJ2-1,-,TRBV29-1,CSVGIDGFYNEQFF,TGCAGCGTTGGGATTGACGGGTTCTACAATGAGCAGTTCTTC
-,TRBJ1-5,few,TRBV7-2,CASSSQGNQPQHF,TGTGCCAGCAGCTCCCAGGGAAATCAGCCCCAGCATTTT
-,TRBJ1-5,-,TRBV28,CASSPPGASNQPQHF,TGTGCCAGCAGCCCTCCAGGGGCTAGCAATCAGCCCCAGCATTTT
TRBD1,TRBJ2-1,few,TRBV5-1,CASSGRQGASNEQFF,TGCGCCAGCAGCGGTCGACAGGGGGCGAGCAATGAGCAGTTCTTC
-,TRBJ1-4,-,TRBV28,CASSYSTTNEKLFF,TGTGCCAGCAGCTACTCGACAACTAATGAAAAACTGTTTTTT
TRBD1,TRBJ2-3,-,TRBV29-1,CSSGQGPDTQYF,TGCAGCTCAGGACAGGGCCCAGATACGCAGTATTTT
-,TRBJ1-1,-,TRBV11-2,CASSLTGGTNTEAFF,TGTGCCAGCAGCCTGACGGGGGGCACGAACACTGAAGCTTTCTTT
-,TRBJ1-2,-,TRBV9,CASSAPRGDKNYGYTF,TGTGCCAGCAGCGCACCCCGGGGGGACAAGAACTATGGCTACACCTTC
-,TRBJ2-7,few,TRBV7-2,CASSSTLFEQYF,TGTGCCAGCAGCTCAACTCTCTTCGAGCAGTACTTC
TRBD2,TRBJ2-5,-,TRBV27,CASSPGLVLGPETQYF,TGTGCCAGCAGTCCAGGACTAGTTTTGGGTCCAGAGACCCAGTACTTC
-,TRBJ1-1,-,TRBV7-8,CASSLGGGNTEAFF,TGTGCCAGCAGCTTAGGGGGAGGGAACACTGAAGCTTTCTTT
TRBD2,TRBJ2-1,-,TRBV7-2,CASRDSGGESNEQFF,TGTGCCAGCAGAGATAGCGGGGGGGAATCCAATGAGCAGTTCTTC